Sequencing of this TCR beta chain was carried out in a study of blood T cell repertoires in COVID-19. Study in general: Material from acute and convalescent COVID-19 was sourced from the United States, Italy and Spain. In each case, the material was cDNA or gDNA derived from T cells, B-cell-depleted T cells, or PBMCs.

TCRdb's copy holds only in-frame clones and misses some; the assay was immunoSEQ multiplex PCR. The profile shows just over 35,000 clones, roughly 87% of them singletons. To note about this clone: The same CDR3 also results from other DNA sequences found in this sample.

CDR3 length: 16 amino acids. The ends lost 9 bases at V and 3 bases at J; junction bases unmatched: 14. Germline CDR1 SGHTS, CDR2 YDEGEE. Sequencing was done on a sample of peripheral blood. The sequence derives from a man aged 55 to 70 with acute or convalescent COVID-19. The rearrangement uses TRBV5-8 and TRBJ2-7, with 11 bases lining up with TRBD2. CDR3 residues: CATLRRLAGRDYEQYF. CDR3 in DNA: TGTGCCACCCTGAGGCGACTAGCGGGACGAGACTACGAGCAGTACTTC.